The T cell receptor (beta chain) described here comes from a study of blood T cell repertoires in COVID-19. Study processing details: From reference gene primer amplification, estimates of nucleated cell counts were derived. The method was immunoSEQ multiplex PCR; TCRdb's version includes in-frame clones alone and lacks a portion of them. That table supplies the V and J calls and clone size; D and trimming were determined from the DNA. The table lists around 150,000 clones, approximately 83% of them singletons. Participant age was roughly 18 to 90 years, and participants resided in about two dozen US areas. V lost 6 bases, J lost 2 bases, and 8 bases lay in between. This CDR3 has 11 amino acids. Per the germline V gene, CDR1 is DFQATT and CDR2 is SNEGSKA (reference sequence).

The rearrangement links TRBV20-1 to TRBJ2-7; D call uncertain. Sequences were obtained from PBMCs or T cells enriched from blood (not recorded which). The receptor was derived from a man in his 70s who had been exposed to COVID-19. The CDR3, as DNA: TGCAGTGCCCCTAGAACCTACGAGCAGTACTTC. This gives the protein CSAPRTYEQYF.